A selection of T cell receptor beta chains follows, all from one sample in a study of blood T cell repertoires in COVID-19. The data were produced by immunoSEQ multiplex PCR, yet TCRdb's version contains in-frame clones alone and is incomplete. The sample contains roughly 100,000 clones, around 90% of which appear only once. Sequencing used peripheral blood. The receptors derive from a woman aged 45-60 years with COVID-19, enrolled during active disease. Each CDR3 is given with its conserved first and last residue. D genes are given only for firm matches. Not all rows give a size; the values are once, few, many and, for expanded clones, a class.

V gene: TRBV20-1; J gene: TRBJ1-2; D gene: -; clone size: -; CDR3 DNA: TGCAGTGCTAGGGGAGACGGCTACACCTTC; CDR3 protein: CSARGDGYTF
V gene: TRBV24-1; J gene: TRBJ2-2; D gene: TRBD1; clone size: -; CDR3 DNA: TGTGCCACCAGTGACCGCGACAGGGGGCTGGTCACCGGGGAGCTGTTTTTT; CDR3 protein: CATSDRDRGLVTGELFF
V gene: TRBV12-5; J gene: TRBJ1-2; D gene: -; clone size: once; CDR3 DNA: TGTGCTAGTGGTTTGACCACAGGGCCTAACTATGGCTACACCTTC; CDR3 protein: CASGLTTGPNYGYTF
V gene: TRBV27; J gene: TRBJ2-3; D gene: TRBD2; clone size: -; CDR3 DNA: TGTGCCAGCACCCCTTGGGGGGGTAGCACAGATACGCAGTATTTT; CDR3 protein: CASTPWGGSTDTQYF
V gene: TRBV19; J gene: TRBJ1-5; D gene: -; clone size: once; CDR3 DNA: TGTGCCAGTAGTCTCACAGGATTAAGGGGCAATCAGCCCCAGCATTTT; CDR3 protein: CASSLTGLRGNQPQHF
V gene: TRBV11-3; J gene: TRBJ2-3; D gene: TRBD1; clone size: -; CDR3 DNA: TGTGCCAGCAGCCCCAGACAGGGTTGGAGCACAGATACGCAGTATTTT; CDR3 protein: CASSPRQGWSTDTQYF
V gene: TRBV12-3/TRBV12-4; J gene: TRBJ1-2; D gene: -; clone size: once; CDR3 DNA: TGTGCCAGCAGTTTGGAGGGAAGCTATGGCTACACCTTC; CDR3 protein: CASSLEGSYGYTF
V gene: TRBV6-6; J gene: TRBJ1-1; D gene: -; clone size: -; CDR3 DNA: TGTGCCAGCAGTTTCGAACAGGCGGAAGCTTTCTTT; CDR3 protein: CASSFEQAEAFF
V gene: TRBV19; J gene: TRBJ1-6; D gene: TRBD1; clone size: -; CDR3 DNA: TGTGCCAGTAGAGGGACAGGGGAGAATTCACCCCTCCACTTT; CDR3 protein: CASRGTGENSPLHF
V gene: TRBV6-6; J gene: TRBJ1-1; D gene: -; clone size: -; CDR3 DNA: TGTGCCAGCACCGACGGGGGGGCTGAAGCTTTCTTT; CDR3 protein: CASTDGGAEAFF
V gene: TRBV7-8; J gene: TRBJ1-6; D gene: -; clone size: -; CDR3 DNA: TGTGCCAGCACCTGGCAGGGGAACCTAGAGAATTCACCCCTCCACTTT; CDR3 protein: CASTWQGNLENSPLHF
V gene: TRBV9; J gene: TRBJ2-3; D gene: TRBD2; clone size: -; CDR3 DNA: TGTGCCAGCAGCGTAGACTGGACTAGCGGGGCAGATACGCAGTATTTT; CDR3 protein: CASSVDWTSGADTQYF
V gene: TRBV5-1; J gene: TRBJ2-3; D gene: TRBD1; clone size: -; CDR3 DNA: TGCGCCAGCAGCTTGACGGACAGGGAAAAGTATTTT; CDR3 protein: CASSLTDREKYF
V gene: TRBV4-1; J gene: TRBJ2-7; D gene: TRBD2; clone size: -; CDR3 DNA: TGCGCCAGCAGCGAAGGTTGGGAAGGAACTAGCGGGGGGGGCGACTACGAGCAGTACTTC; CDR3 protein: CASSEGWEGTSGGGDYEQYF
V gene: TRBV3-1/TRBV3-2; J gene: TRBJ1-5; D gene: TRBD1; clone size: -; CDR3 DNA: TGTGCCAGCAGCCCGGGACAGACCCCGAATCAGCCCCAGCATTTT; CDR3 protein: CASSPGQTPNQPQHF
V gene: TRBV19; J gene: TRBJ1-2; D gene: -; clone size: few; CDR3 DNA: TGTGCCAGTACGGCCGAATCAGGAGGGAACTATGGCTACACCTTC; CDR3 protein: CASTAESGGNYGYTF
V gene: TRBV15; J gene: TRBJ1-2; D gene: -; clone size: -; CDR3 DNA: TGTGCCACCAGGGACGGACAGTTCTATGGCTACACCTTC; CDR3 protein: CATRDGQFYGYTF
V gene: TRBV2; J gene: TRBJ1-1; D gene: TRBD1; clone size: few; CDR3 DNA: TGTGCCAGCAGTCACGGATGGACAGGCGGAGGTGAAGCTTTCTTT; CDR3 protein: CASSHGWTGGGEAFF
V gene: TRBV27; J gene: TRBJ2-2; D gene: -; clone size: once; CDR3 DNA: TGTGCCAGCACCCTGGTTGGAGGGCCCGGGGAGCTGTTTTTT; CDR3 protein: CASTLVGGPGELFF
V gene: TRBV11-2; J gene: TRBJ1-6; D gene: TRBD1; clone size: -; CDR3 DNA: TGTGCCAGCAGCCTAGGGACAGTCTCACCCCTCCACTTT; CDR3 protein: CASSLGTVSPLHF
V gene: TRBV13; J gene: TRBJ1-3; D gene: TRBD1; clone size: -; CDR3 DNA: TGTGCCAGCAGCTTAATTCCTGATACGACAGGGTACGGAAACACCATATATTTT; CDR3 protein: CASSLIPDTTGYGNTIYF
V gene: TRBV7-6; J gene: TRBJ1-2; D gene: TRBD1; clone size: -; CDR3 DNA: TGTGCCAGCAGCTTAGTTCCGGACAGGGGCTATGGCTACACCTTC; CDR3 protein: CASSLVPDRGYGYTF
V gene: TRBV3-1/TRBV3-2; J gene: TRBJ1-2; D gene: TRBD1; clone size: -; CDR3 DNA: TGTGCCAGCAGCGCGGACAGGAACTATGGCTACACCTTC; CDR3 protein: CASSADRNYGYTF
V gene: TRBV5-6; J gene: TRBJ1-1; D gene: -; clone size: -; CDR3 DNA: TGTGCCAGCAGCTTGGGCGGGTCCTGGAAAGCTTTCTTT; CDR3 protein: CASSLGGSWKAFF
V gene: TRBV2; J gene: TRBJ2-5; D gene: TRBD1; clone size: -; CDR3 DNA: TGTGCCAGCAAAGCCGACAGGGGGCAGGGAGAGACCCAGTACTTC; CDR3 protein: CASKADRGQGETQYF
V gene: TRBV24-1; J gene: TRBJ2-5; D gene: TRBD1; clone size: -; CDR3 DNA: TGTGCCACCAGTGTTGGACAGGGGAGAGTAGGAGAGACCCAGTACTTC; CDR3 protein: CATSVGQGRVGETQYF
V gene: TRBV5-4; J gene: TRBJ2-5; D gene: TRBD2; clone size: -; CDR3 DNA: TGTGCCAGCAGCTTTAGCGGGGGGGCAGAGACCCAGTACTTC; CDR3 protein: CASSFSGGAETQYF
V gene: TRBV18; J gene: TRBJ1-5; D gene: TRBD1; clone size: once; CDR3 DNA: TGTGCCAGCTCACCACTTCAGGGGACAGGGGAAAATCAGCCCCAGCATTTT; CDR3 protein: CASSPLQGTGENQPQHF
V gene: TRBV7-8; J gene: TRBJ1-4; D gene: -; clone size: -; CDR3 DNA: TGTGCCAGCAGCCCCAGTAGGACAGCTCCAACTAATGAAAAACTGTTTTTT; CDR3 protein: CASSPSRTAPTNEKLFF